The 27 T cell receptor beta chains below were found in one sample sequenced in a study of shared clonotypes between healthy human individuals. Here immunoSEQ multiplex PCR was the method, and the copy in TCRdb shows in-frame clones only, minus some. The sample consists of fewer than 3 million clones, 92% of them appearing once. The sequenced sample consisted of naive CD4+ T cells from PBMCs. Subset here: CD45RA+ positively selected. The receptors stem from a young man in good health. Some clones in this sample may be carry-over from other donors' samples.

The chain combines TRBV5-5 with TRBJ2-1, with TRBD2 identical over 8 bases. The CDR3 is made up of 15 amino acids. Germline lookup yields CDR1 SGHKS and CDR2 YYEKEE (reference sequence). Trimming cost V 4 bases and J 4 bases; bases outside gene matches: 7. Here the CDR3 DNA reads TGTGCCAGCAGCAACCCGGGACTAGGATACAATGAGCAGTTCTTC. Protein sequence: CASSNPGLGYNEQFF. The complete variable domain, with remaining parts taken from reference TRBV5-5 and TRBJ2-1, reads DAGVTQSPTHLIKTRGQQVTLRCSPISGHKSVSWYQQVLGQGPQFIFQYYEKEERGRGNFPDRFSARQFPNYSSELNVNALLLGDSALYLCASSNPGLGYNEQFFGPGTRLTVL.

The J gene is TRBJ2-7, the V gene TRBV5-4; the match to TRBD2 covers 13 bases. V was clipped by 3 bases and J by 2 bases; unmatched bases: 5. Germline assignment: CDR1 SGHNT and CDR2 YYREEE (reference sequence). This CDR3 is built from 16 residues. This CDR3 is CASSSGLAGITYEQYF. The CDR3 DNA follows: TGTGCCAGCAGCTCGGGACTAGCGGGAATCACCTACGAGCAGTACTTC.

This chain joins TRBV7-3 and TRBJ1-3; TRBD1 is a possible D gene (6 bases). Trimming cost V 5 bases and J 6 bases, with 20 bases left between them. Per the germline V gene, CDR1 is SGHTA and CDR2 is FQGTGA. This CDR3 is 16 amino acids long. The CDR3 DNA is TGTGCCAGCAGCCAGAACACGGCAGGGGTTGCAAACACCATATATTTT. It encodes CASSQNTAGVANTIYF.

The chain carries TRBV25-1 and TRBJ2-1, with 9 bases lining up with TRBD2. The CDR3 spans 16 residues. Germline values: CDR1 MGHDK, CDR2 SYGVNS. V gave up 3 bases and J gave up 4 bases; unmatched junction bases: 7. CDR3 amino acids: CASSEASGIFYNEQFF. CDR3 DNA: TGTGCCAGCAGTGAGGCTAGCGGGATCTTTTACAATGAGCAGTTCTTC.

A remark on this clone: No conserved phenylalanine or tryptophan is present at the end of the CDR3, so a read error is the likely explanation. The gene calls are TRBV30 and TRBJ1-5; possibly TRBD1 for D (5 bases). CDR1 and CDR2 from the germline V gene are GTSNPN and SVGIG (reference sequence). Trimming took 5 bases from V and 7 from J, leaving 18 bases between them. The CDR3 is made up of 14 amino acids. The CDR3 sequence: CAWGPGLNDQPQHL. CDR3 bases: TGTGCCTGGGGTCCGGGGCTAAACGACCAGCCCCAGCATCTT.

DNA for the CDR3: TGTGCCAGCAGTTTAGTGGCGGGGGATCCTGGAAACACCATATATTTT. This translates into CASSLVAGDPGNTIYF. This sequence joins TRBV28 and TRBJ1-3; maybe TRBD1 (5 bases). V dropped 2 bases and J dropped 2 bases, with 13 bases sitting between them. CDR1 and CDR2 (germline): MDHEN, SYDVKM. This CDR3 is 16 amino acids long.

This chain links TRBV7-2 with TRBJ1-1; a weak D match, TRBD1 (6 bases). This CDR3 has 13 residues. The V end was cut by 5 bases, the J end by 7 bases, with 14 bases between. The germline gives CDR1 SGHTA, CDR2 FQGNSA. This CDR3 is CASSARQESEAFF. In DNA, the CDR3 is TGTGCCAGCAGCGCCCGACAGGAGAGTGAAGCTTTCTTT. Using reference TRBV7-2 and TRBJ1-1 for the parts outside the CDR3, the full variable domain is GAGVSQSPSNKVTEKGKDVELRCDPISGHTALYWYRQSLGQGLEFLIYFQGNSAPDKSGLPSDRFSAERTGGSVSTLTIQRTQQEDSAVYLCASSARQESEAFFGQGTRLTVV.

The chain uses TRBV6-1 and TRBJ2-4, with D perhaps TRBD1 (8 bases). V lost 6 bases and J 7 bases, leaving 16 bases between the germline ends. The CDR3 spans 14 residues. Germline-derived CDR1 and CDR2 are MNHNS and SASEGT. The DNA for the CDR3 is TGTGCCAGCAGGGACTTACAGGGGGGGAACATTCAGTACTTC. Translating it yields CASRDLQGGNIQYF.

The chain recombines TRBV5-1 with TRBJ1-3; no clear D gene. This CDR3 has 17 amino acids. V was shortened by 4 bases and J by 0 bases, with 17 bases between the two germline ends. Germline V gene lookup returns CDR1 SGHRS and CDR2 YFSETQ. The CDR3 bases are TGCGCCAGCAGCACACATACCGGGCCAATCTCTGGAAACACCATATATTTT. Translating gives CASSTHTGPISGNTIYF.

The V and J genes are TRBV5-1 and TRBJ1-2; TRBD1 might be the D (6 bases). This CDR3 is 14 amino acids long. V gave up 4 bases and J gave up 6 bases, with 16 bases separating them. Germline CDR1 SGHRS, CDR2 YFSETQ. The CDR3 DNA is TGCGCCAGCAGCCAGGGGCGCCAGCACGATGGCTACACCTTC. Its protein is CASSQGRQHDGYTF.

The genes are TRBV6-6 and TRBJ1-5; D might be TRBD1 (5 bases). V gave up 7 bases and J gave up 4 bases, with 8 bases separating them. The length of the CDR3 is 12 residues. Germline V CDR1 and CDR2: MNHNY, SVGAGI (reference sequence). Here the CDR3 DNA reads TGTGCCAGCACCGAGGGGAATCAGCCCCAGCATTTT. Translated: CASTEGNQPQHF.

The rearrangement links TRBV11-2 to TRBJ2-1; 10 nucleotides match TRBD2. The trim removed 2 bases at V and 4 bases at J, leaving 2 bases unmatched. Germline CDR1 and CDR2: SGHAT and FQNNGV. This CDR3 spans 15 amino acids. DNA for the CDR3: TGTGCCAGCAGCTTACATAGCGGGGGGTACAATGAGCAGTTCTTC. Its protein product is CASSLHSGGYNEQFF. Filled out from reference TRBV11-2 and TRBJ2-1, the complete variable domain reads EAGVAQSPRYKIIEKRQSVAFWCNPISGHATLYWYQQILGQGPKLLIQFQNNGVVDDSQLPKDRFSAERLKGVDSTLKIQPAKLEDSAVYLCASSLHSGGYNEQFFGPGTRLTVL.

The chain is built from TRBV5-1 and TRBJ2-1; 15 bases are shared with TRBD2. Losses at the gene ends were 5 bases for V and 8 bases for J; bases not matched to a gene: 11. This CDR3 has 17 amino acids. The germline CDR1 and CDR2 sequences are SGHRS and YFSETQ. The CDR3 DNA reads TGCGCCAGCAGGGCCGGGACTAGCGGGAGGATTAGCGATGAGCAGTTCTTC. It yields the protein CASRAGTSGRISDEQFF. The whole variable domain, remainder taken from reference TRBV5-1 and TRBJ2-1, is KAGVTQTPRYLIKTRGQQVTLSCSPISGHRSVSWYQQTPGQGLQFLFEYFSETQRNKGNFPGRFSGRQFSNSRSEMNVSTLELGDSALYLCASRAGTSGRISDEQFFGPGTRLTVL.

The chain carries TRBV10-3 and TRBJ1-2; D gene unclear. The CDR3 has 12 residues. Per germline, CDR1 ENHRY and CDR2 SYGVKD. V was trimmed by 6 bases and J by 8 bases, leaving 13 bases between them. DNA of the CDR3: TGTGCCATCAGGGACCCTGGACGGGGCTACACCTTC. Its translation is CAIRDPGRGYTF.

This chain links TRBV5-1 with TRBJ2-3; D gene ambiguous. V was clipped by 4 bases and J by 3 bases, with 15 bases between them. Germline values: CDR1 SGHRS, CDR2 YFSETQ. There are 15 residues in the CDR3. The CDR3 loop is CASSLLSDRTDTQYF. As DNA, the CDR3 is TGCGCCAGCAGCCTGCTGTCTGACCGGACAGATACGCAGTATTTT. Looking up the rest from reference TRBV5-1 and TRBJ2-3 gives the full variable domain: KAGVTQTPRYLIKTRGQQVTLSCSPISGHRSVSWYQQTPGQGLQFLFEYFSETQRNKGNFPGRFSGRQFSNSRSEMNVSTLELGDSALYLCASSLLSDRTDTQYFGPGTRLTVL.

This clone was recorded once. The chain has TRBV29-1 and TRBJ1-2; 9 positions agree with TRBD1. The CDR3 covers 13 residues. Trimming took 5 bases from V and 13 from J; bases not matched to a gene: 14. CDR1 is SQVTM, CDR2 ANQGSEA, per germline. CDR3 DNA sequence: TGCAGCGTTCTCCGGGACAGGGAGGACTCGGGCACCTTC. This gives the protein CSVLRDREDSGTF.

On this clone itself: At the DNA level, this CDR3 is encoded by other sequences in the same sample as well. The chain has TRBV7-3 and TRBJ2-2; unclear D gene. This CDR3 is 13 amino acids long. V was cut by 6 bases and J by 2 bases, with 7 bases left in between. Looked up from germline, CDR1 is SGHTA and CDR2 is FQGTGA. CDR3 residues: CASSLSNTGELFF. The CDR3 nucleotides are TGTGCCAGCAGTCTCAGCAACACCGGGGAGCTGTTTTTT.

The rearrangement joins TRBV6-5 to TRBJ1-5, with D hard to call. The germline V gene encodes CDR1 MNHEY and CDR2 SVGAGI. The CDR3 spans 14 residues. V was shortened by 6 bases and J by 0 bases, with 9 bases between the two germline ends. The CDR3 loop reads CASRGAYSNQPQHF. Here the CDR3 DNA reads TGTGCCAGCAGGGGAGCATATAGCAATCAGCCCCAGCATTTT.

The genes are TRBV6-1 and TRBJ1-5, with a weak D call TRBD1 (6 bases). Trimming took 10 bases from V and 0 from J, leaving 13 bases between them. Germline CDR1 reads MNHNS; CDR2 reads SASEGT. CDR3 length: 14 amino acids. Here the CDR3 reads CATQQGYSNQPQHF. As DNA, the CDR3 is TGTGCCACCCAACAGGGTTATAGCAATCAGCCCCAGCATTTT.

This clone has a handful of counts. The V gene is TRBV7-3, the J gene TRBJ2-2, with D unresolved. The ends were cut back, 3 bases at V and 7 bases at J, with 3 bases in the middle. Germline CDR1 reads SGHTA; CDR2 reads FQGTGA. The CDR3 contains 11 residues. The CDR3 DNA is TGTGCCAGCAGCTTTGGCGGGGAGCTGTTTTTT. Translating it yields CASSFGGELFF.

The CDR3 here is CAWHRTSGGTEAFF. The CDR3 DNA reads as TGTGCCTGGCACCGGACCTCAGGGGGCACTGAAGCTTTCTTT. The chain couples TRBV30 to TRBJ1-1; 7 bases align to TRBD1. The CDR3 length is 14 residues. Germline CDR1 GTSNPN, CDR2 SVGIG (reference sequence). The ends lost 5 bases at V and 4 bases at J; junction bases unmatched: 10.

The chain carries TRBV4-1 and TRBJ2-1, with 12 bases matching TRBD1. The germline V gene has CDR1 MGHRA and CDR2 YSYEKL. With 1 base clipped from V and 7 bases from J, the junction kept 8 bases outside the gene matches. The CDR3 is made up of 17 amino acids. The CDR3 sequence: CASSQGKGQGAGNEQFF. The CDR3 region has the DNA TGCGCCAGCAGCCAAGGAAAGGGACAGGGGGCTGGAAATGAGCAGTTCTTC.

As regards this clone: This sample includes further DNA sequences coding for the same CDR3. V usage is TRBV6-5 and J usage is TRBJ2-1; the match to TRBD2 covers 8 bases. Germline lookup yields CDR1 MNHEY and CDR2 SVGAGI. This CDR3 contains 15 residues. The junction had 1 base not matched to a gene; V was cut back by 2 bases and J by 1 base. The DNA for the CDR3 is TGTGCCAGCAGTTACGGCGGGGGGTCCTACAATGAGCAGTTCTTC. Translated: CASSYGGGSYNEQFF.

The DNA of the CDR3 is TGTGCCATCAGTGAGGTCAGGGGGGTAGAGCAGTACTTC. Encoded protein: CAISEVRGVEQYF. The chain joins TRBV10-3 to TRBJ2-5; the D gene is possibly TRBD1 (7 bases). Germline loops: CDR1 ENHRY, CDR2 SYGVKD. Trimming cost V 2 bases and J 11 bases, with 15 bases left between them. The CDR3 is 13 amino acids.

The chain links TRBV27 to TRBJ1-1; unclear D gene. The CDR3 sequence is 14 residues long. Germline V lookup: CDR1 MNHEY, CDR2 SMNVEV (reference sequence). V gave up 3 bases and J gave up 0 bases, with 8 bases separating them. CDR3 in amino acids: CASSFGPLNTEAFF. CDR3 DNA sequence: TGTGCCAGCAGTTTTGGCCCCCTGAACACTGAAGCTTTCTTT.

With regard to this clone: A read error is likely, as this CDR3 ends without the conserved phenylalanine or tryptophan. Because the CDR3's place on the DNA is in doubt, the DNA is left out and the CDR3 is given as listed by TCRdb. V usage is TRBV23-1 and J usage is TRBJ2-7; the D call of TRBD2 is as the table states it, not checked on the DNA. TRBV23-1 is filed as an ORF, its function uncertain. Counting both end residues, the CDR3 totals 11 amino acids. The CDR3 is CASRHRDSSRS.

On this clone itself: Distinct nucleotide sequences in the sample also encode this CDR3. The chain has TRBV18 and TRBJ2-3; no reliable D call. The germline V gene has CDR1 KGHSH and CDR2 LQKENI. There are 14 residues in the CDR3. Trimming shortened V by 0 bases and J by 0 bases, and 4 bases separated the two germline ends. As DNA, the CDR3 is TGTGCCAGCTCACCACCCAGTAGCACAGATACGCAGTATTTT. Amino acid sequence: CASSPPSSTDTQYF.